This T cell receptor beta chain came from a study of T cells in Graves' hyperthyroidism and ophthalmopathy. About the study: Peripheral blood specimens were obtained at initial diagnosis, prior to any treatment.

RNA transcripts served as the template for amplifying TCR beta CDR3 regions. The TCR CDR3 first-round RT-PCR relied on the HTBI primer set. One entry per CDR3 protein, called by TCRdb with MiXCR from the multiplex PCR reads. The sample gives approximately 600,000 distinct CDR3 sequences, less than 25% of which show up once; roughly 30% is in the top ten. This clonotype was counted between two and nine times. V lost 4 bases, J lost 8 bases, and 20 bases lay in between. This CDR3 has 16 amino acids. Germline CDR1 SGHAT, CDR2 FQNNGV. Sequencing used blood. The V and J genes are TRBV11-2 and TRBJ2-2; D could derive from TRBD1 or TRBD2 (7 bases each). This TCR was recovered from a man aged 30-40 years with Graves' ophthalmopathy. CDR3 amino acids: CASSSRGEGSAGELFF. In DNA form, the CDR3 reads TGTGCCAGCAGCTCCAGGGGGGAGGGCTCAGCTGGGGAGCTGTTTTTT.